The T cell receptor (beta chain) under discussion was sequenced for a study of T cell repertoires in cytomegalovirus infection. CDR1 and CDR2 from the germline V gene are SGHVS and FQNEAQ. There are 17 residues in the CDR3. V was clipped by 3 bases and J by 3 bases; unmatched bases: 7. This clonotype has ten or more counts. TCRdb re-derived calls from the reads in MiXCR, one entry per CDR3 protein. The table has about 490,000 distinct CDR3 sequences, approximately 15% seen once; the top ten hold under 30%. The origin of this receptor is a human donor in good health (CMV status not recorded). Some clones in this sample may be carry-over from other donors' samples. This chain links TRBV7-8 with TRBJ2-2, with TRBD2 matching 10 bases. Sequenced input: CD8+ T cells from PBMCs. The CDR3 region has the DNA TGTGCCAGCAGCTTCTCGGGTCTAGCGGGAGACACCGGGGAGCTGTTTTTT. It codes for CASSFSGLAGDTGELFF.